Listed below are T cell receptor beta chains from one sample, sequenced in a study of early T cells in non-severe SARS-CoV-2 infection. TCRdb re-called the 5' RACE reads with MiXCR, one entry per CDR3 protein. The data hold about 97,000 distinct CDR3 sequences, with approximately 10% observed a single time. Sample: whole blood, taken at baseline. The receptor set was obtained from an adult who was a healthcare worker with PCR-confirmed SARS-CoV-2 infection or an uninfected control (not recorded which). Each CDR3 is given with its conserved first and last residue. D genes are given only for firm matches. The size entry is marked missing in some rows and otherwise reads once, few, many or a size class.

V	J	size	D	DNA	CDR3
TRBV11-2	TRBJ2-3	-	-	TGTGCCAGCAGCTTAGAAGTGACTGACACAGATACGCAGTATTTT	CASSLEVTDTDTQYF
TRBV7-9	TRBJ1-1	many	-	TGTGCCAGCAGCTTGGAGGCGAACACTGAAGCTTTCTTT	CASSLEANTEAFF
TRBV18	TRBJ2-2	-	TRBD1	TGTGCCAGCTCACCGTTCCCAGGGGGCACCGGGGAGCTGTTTTTT	CASSPFPGGTGELFF
TRBV12-3/TRBV12-4	TRBJ2-3	many	TRBD2	TGTGCCAGCAGTTTGACACCGGGACTAGCGGGACACACAGATACGCAGTATTTT	CASSLTPGLAGHTDTQYF
TRBV6-1	TRBJ2-3	many	-	TGTGCCAGCAGTGATTACACAGATACGCAGTATTTT	CASSDYTDTQYF
TRBV20-1	TRBJ2-7	many	TRBD2	TGCAGTGCTCGTACCGGACTAGCCTCTTCCTACGAGCAGTACTTC	CSARTGLASSYEQYF
TRBV27	TRBJ2-3	-	-	TGTGCCAGCAGTTTATTGGTACAGTCAGATACGCAGTATTTT	CASSLLVQSDTQYF
TRBV18	TRBJ2-1	-	TRBD2	TGTGCCAGCTCACCGTCGAGCGGGAGGGCCAGCAATGAGCAGTTCTTC	CASSPSSGRASNEQFF
TRBV7-9	TRBJ2-1	many	-	TGTGCCAGCAGCTCGCAACGGGCCCCGAATGAGCAGTTCTTC	CASSSQRAPNEQFF
TRBV19	TRBJ2-2	-	-	TGTGCCAGTAGTCCTACGAGGACCGGGGAGCTGTTTTTT	CASSPTRTGELFF
TRBV5-5	TRBJ1-1	-	-	TGTGCCAGCAGCTTAAGGACCGCGTTCACTGAAGCTTTCTTT	CASSLRTAFTEAFF
TRBV6-2/TRBV6-3	TRBJ2-3	-	-	TGTGCCAGCAGTTACTCGACGACAGGCACAGATACGCAGTATTTT	CASSYSTTGTDTQYF
TRBV4-3	TRBJ2-1	-	-	TGCGCCAGCAGCCAAGCCTACTTAGGGCCACGGTTCTTC	CASSQAYLGPRFF
TRBV19	TRBJ2-1	many	TRBD2	TGTGCCAGTGAGACTAGCGGGGTAGGAGGCAATGAGCAGTTCTTC	CASETSGVGGNEQFF
TRBV4-2	TRBJ2-1	many	-	TGTGCCACAGGGAACAGGGAAGATGAGCAGTTCTTC	CATGNREDEQFF
TRBV5-4	TRBJ1-1	few	-	TGTGCCAGCAGCAAAAGGACCGACACTGAAGCTTTCTTT	CASSKRTDTEAFF
TRBV29-1	TRBJ2-2	-	-	TGCAGCGTTGAAGATCTGAGCACCGGGGAGCTGTTTTTT	CSVEDLSTGELFF
TRBV7-8	TRBJ2-5	-	TRBD2	TGTGCCAGCAGCTCAACAAGAGGCCGGAGCGGGAGAAGGGAAGAGACCCAGTACTTC	CASSSTRGRSGRREETQYF
TRBV10-3	TRBJ2-5	many	TRBD2	TGTGCCATCAGTGCCACTAGCGGAGAAGAGACCCAGTACTTC	CAISATSGEETQYF
TRBV29-1	TRBJ2-3	-	-	TGCAGCGTCCACGGAAGGGGCACAGATACGCAGTATTTT	CSVHGRGTDTQYF
TRBV3-1	TRBJ2-3	few	-	TGTGCCAGCAGCCAAGCGACTACCTCTCGGACAGATACGCAGTATTTT	CASSQATTSRTDTQYF
TRBV3-1	TRBJ2-1	-	TRBD2	TGTGCCAGCAGCCAAGATCGGGCGGGAGGGCGGAATGAGCAGTTCTTC	CASSQDRAGGRNEQFF
TRBV10-3	TRBJ1-6	many	-	TGTGCCATCAGTGAAGGCAATTCACCCCTCCACTTT	CAISEGNSPLHF
TRBV2	TRBJ1-6	-	TRBD1	TGTGCCAGCAAGCAGACAGGGAATTCACCCCTCCACTTT	CASKQTGNSPLHF
TRBV6-2/TRBV6-3	TRBJ1-5	few	-	TGTGCCAGCAGTTACAATGGTCAGCCCCAGCATTTT	CASSYNGQPQHF
TRBV5-6	TRBJ2-3	many	TRBD2	TGTGCCAGCAGCTTGGGACTAGCGGGAAAACGTGGTACGCAGTATTTT	CASSLGLAGKRGTQYF
TRBV5-1	TRBJ2-3	-	TRBD2	TGCGCCAGCAGCGAAACGGCGGGACTAGCAGATACGCAGTATTTT	CASSETAGLADTQYF
TRBV3-1	TRBJ1-4	-	-	TGTGCCAGCAGCCAAGACAGGGTTTCGGAAAAACTGTTTTTT	CASSQDRVSEKLFF
TRBV11-2	TRBJ2-1	few	-	TGTGCCAGCAGCCTGGGTTTGAGCTCCAGCTCCTACAATGAGCAGTTCTTC	CASSLGLSSSSYNEQFF
TRBV7-9	TRBJ2-5	-	-	TGTGCCAGCAGCTTAGATCTGTTGACTGGAGAAGAGACCCAGTACTTC	CASSLDLLTGEETQYF
TRBV5-1	TRBJ1-1	-	-	TGCGCCAGCAGCCTTGAGGGGGTTGGTGTGACTGAAGCTTTCTTT	CASSLEGVGVTEAFF
TRBV10-3	TRBJ2-7	many	TRBD2	TGTGCCATCAGTGAGGTACAAACCGGGACTAGCGGGGCCTACGAGCAGTACTTC	CAISEVQTGTSGAYEQYF
TRBV11-2	TRBJ2-7	-	TRBD1	TGTGCCAGCAGCTTTCTCATCCGGACAGGAGAGCAGTACTTC	CASSFLIRTGEQYF
TRBV7-6	TRBJ2-5	few	-	TGTGCCAGCAGCTTAGGACACGAAGAGACCCAGTACTTC	CASSLGHEETQYF
TRBV19	TRBJ1-2	few	-	TGTGCCAGTAGTCTGGACGGAGGATTGTACTATGGCTACACCTTC	CASSLDGGLYYGYTF
TRBV19	TRBJ2-7	many	TRBD1	TGTGCCAGTAGTATACAGGCAGGGGGAGAGCAGTACTTC	CASSIQAGGEQYF
TRBV12-3/TRBV12-4	TRBJ2-3	few	TRBD1	TGTGCCAGCAGCCCTACCGGGACAGCTAGCACAGATACGCAGTATTTT	CASSPTGTASTDTQYF